The 26 T cell receptor beta chains below were found in one sample sequenced in a study of technical replicates of blood from a few donors. Clones were sequenced by immunoSEQ multiplex PCR, and TCRdb holds only the in-frame ones, with some missing. The sample consists of around 56,000 clones, about 95% of them appearing once. The specimen sequenced was PBMCs. These receptors all come from a human donor in good health. Some clones in this sample may be carry-over from other donors' samples.

The chain recombines TRBV4-1 with TRBJ2-5; 7 bases are shared with TRBD2. The CDR3 is 15 residues long. J was trimmed by 8 bases and V by 0 bases; bases with no gene match: 9. In germline, CDR1 is MGHRA, CDR2 YSYEKL. CDR3 nucleotides: TGCGCCAGCAGCCAAGATCGGGGAGGGGCGGGAACCCAGTACTTC. Translation gives CASSQDRGGAGTQYF.

This clone was counted once. The genes are TRBV14 and TRBJ2-1; possibly TRBD2 for D (5 bases). V was trimmed by 2 bases and J by 0 bases, leaving 14 bases between them. Germline V gene data show CDR1 as SGHDN and CDR2 as FVKESK. The CDR3 sequence is 17 residues long. The CDR3 coding sequence is TGTGCCAGCAGCCAATCCTTCCGGAGGAGCTCCTACAATGAGCAGTTCTTC. Translated: CASSQSFRRSSYNEQFF.

V is TRBV30 and J is TRBJ2-2, with TRBD2 matching over 8 bases. CDR3 length equals 15 residues. With 3 bases clipped from V and 0 bases from J, the junction kept 3 bases outside the gene matches. Germline CDR1 is GTSNPN and CDR2 is SVGIG (reference sequence). Here the CDR3 reads CAWRVSGTNTGELFF. The CDR3 DNA reads TGTGCCTGGAGGGTTAGCGGGACGAACACCGGGGAGCTGTTTTTT.

The chain is built from TRBV19 and TRBJ2-5; possible D gene TRBD1, 7 bases. The V end lost 6 bases, the J end lost 1 base, and 15 bases lay between the germline ends. Per germline, CDR1 LNHDA and CDR2 SQIVND (reference sequence). CDR3 length equals 15 residues. The CDR3 here is CASSQQGRPQETQYF. The CDR3 DNA reads TGTGCCAGTAGCCAACAGGGGAGGCCCCAAGAGACCCAGTACTTC. The entire variable domain, with the rest obtained from reference TRBV19 and TRBJ2-5, is as follows: DGGITQSPKYLFRKEGQNVTLSCEQNLNHDAMYWYRQDPGQGLRLIYYSQIVNDFQKGDIAEGYSVSREKKESFPLTVTSAQKNPTAFYLCASSQQGRPQETQYFGPGTRLLVL.

This chain links TRBV6-6 with TRBJ2-5, with 7 bases that match TRBD2. V gave up 4 bases and J gave up 4 bases; unmatched junction bases: 9. The CDR3 length is 15 residues. Germline CDR1 is MNHNY and CDR2 is SVGAGI (reference sequence). The CDR3 bases are TGTGCCAGCAGTTCAATTCGGGGGGTGGGAGAGACCCAGTACTTC. Its protein product is CASSSIRGVGETQYF.

The V and J genes are TRBV18 and TRBJ2-5; D gene ambiguous. V dropped 2 bases and J dropped 3 bases, with 10 bases sitting between them. This CDR3 spans 14 amino acids. Germline values: CDR1 KGHSH, CDR2 LQKENI. CDR3 amino acids: CASSPGSAKETQYF. In nucleotides, the CDR3 is TGTGCCAGCTCACCAGGGTCAGCGAAAGAGACCCAGTACTTC. The variable domain in full, completed from reference TRBV18 and TRBJ2-5, reads NAGVMQNPRHLVRRRGQEARLRCSPMKGHSHVYWYRQLPEEGLKFMVYLQKENIIDESGMPKERFSAEFPKEGPSILRIQQVVRGDSAAYFCASSPGSAKETQYFGPGTRLLVL.

The rearrangement uses TRBV4-2 and TRBJ2-3, with 9 bases lining up with TRBD2. V lost 11 bases to trimming and J lost 0 bases; unmatched junction nucleotides: 15. The CDR3 loop spans 17 amino acids. CDR1 is LGHNA and CDR2 is YNFKEQ in the germline V gene. For the CDR3, the DNA is TGTGCCTCGGGTGGGCCTAGCGGGGAGTCTAGCACAGATACGCAGTATTTT. Amino acids: CASGGPSGESSTDTQYF.

CDR3 nucleotide sequence: TGTGCCAGCAGCCCTGGACTAGAGCGGGAGACCCAGTACTTC. Its translation is CASSPGLERETQYF. The gene calls are TRBV7-2 and TRBJ2-5, with TRBD2 matching 7 bases. Trimming took 5 bases from V and 5 from J; bases not matched to a gene: 8. Germline assignment: CDR1 SGHTA and CDR2 FQGNSA. The CDR3 has 14 amino acids. Together with reference TRBV7-2 and TRBJ2-5, the CDR3 gives the full variable domain: GAGVSQSPSNKVTEKGKDVELRCDPISGHTALYWYRQSLGQGLEFLIYFQGNSAPDKSGLPSDRFSAERTGGSVSTLTIQRTQQEDSAVYLCASSPGLERETQYFGPGTRLLVL.

In its sample, this clone was seen once. The chain uses TRBV27 and TRBJ2-7; 7 bases match TRBD1. The CDR3 consists of 14 residues. Germline-derived CDR1 and CDR2 are MNHEY and SMNVEV (reference sequence). The V and J ends lost 3 bases and 0 bases, in that order; junction bases with no gene match: 2. CDR3 residues: CASSLRGHSYEQYF. The DNA for the CDR3 is TGTGCCAGCAGTTTGAGGGGGCACTCCTACGAGCAGTACTTC.

The rearrangement links TRBV9 to TRBJ1-1, with D tentatively TRBD1 (6 bases). Germline loops: CDR1 SGDLS, CDR2 YYNGEE. Trimming shortened V by 4 bases and J by 3 bases, and 10 bases separated the two germline ends. The CDR3 runs to 13 residues. CDR3 bases: TGTGCCAGCAGCCCAGGACAGTACACTGAAGCTTTCTTT. Residues: CASSPGQYTEAFF.

The chain couples TRBV6-4 to TRBJ1-2; 10 positions match TRBD1. This CDR3 contains 16 residues. V gave up 4 bases and J gave up 4 bases; unmatched junction bases: 9. Germline V gene lookup returns CDR1 MRHNA and CDR2 SNTAGT. In DNA, the CDR3 is TGTGCCAGCAGTGCGTCGCCGGGACAGGGGTCCTATGGCTACACCTTC. Translation: CASSASPGQGSYGYTF.

The V gene is TRBV5-8, the J gene TRBJ2-7; 9 nucleotides line up with TRBD1. V gave up 3 bases and J gave up 1 base; unmatched junction bases: 2. This CDR3 is 14 amino acids long. CDR1 and CDR2 from the germline V gene are SGHTS and YDEGEE. CDR3 DNA sequence: TGTGCCAGCAGCTGGGGACAGGGTTCCTACGAGCAGTACTTC. It specifies CASSWGQGSYEQYF. Together with reference TRBV5-8 and TRBJ2-7, the CDR3 gives the full variable domain: EAGVTQSPTHLIKTRGQQATLRCSPISGHTSVYWYQQALGLGLQFLLWYDEGEERNRGNFPPRFSGRQFPNYSSELNVNALELEDSALYLCASSWGQGSYEQYFGPGTRLTVT.

The J gene is TRBJ2-5, the V gene TRBV7-3; no reliable D call. The germline V gene has CDR1 SGHTA and CDR2 FQGTGA. This CDR3 is 14 amino acids long. The V end was cut by 2 bases, the J end by 5 bases, with 12 bases between. This chain's CDR3 is CASSLRPTGETQYF. CDR3 coding DNA: TGTGCCAGCAGCTTACGCCCTACCGGGGAGACCCAGTACTTC.

V gene TRBV7-2 combines with J gene TRBJ2-1; TRBD2 matches 16 bases. V lost 5 bases to trimming and J lost 10 bases; unmatched junction nucleotides: 5. This CDR3 region has 15 residues. CDR1 is SGHTA and CDR2 is FQGNSA in the germline V gene. For the CDR3, the DNA is TGTGCCAGCAGCGTGGGACTAGCGGGGGGGCAGGAGCAGTTCTTC. The encoded protein is CASSVGLAGGQEQFF.

The chain links TRBV5-1 to TRBJ2-1; 13 bases line up with TRBD2. This CDR3 comprises 16 residues. CDR1 and CDR2 from the germline V gene are SGHRS and YFSETQ. The V and J ends lost 4 bases and 7 bases, in that order; junction bases with no gene match: 8. Here the CDR3 reads CASSPHGLAGVNEQFF. CDR3 nucleotides: TGCGCCAGCAGCCCGCACGGACTAGCGGGAGTAAATGAGCAGTTCTTC. Together with reference TRBV5-1 and TRBJ2-1, the CDR3 gives the full variable domain: KAGVTQTPRYLIKTRGQQVTLSCSPISGHRSVSWYQQTPGQGLQFLFEYFSETQRNKGNFPGRFSGRQFSNSRSEMNVSTLELGDSALYLCASSPHGLAGVNEQFFGPGTRLTVL.

This chain joins TRBV4-1 and TRBJ2-7, with D possibly TRBD1 on 5 matching bases. CDR1 MGHRA and CDR2 YSYEKL come from the germline V gene. The CDR3 runs 16 residues. The V end was cut by 2 bases, the J end by 4 bases, with 18 bases between. The CDR3 spells CASSQPGRTRWYEQYF. CDR3 in DNA: TGCGCCAGCAGCCAACCCGGACGGACAAGGTGGTACGAGCAGTACTTC.

V and J are TRBV14 and TRBJ2-7; 10 positions match TRBD2. J gave up 4 bases and V 1 base, and 7 bases lay outside the gene matches. CDR3 size: 16 residues. From germline, CDR1 is SGHDN and CDR2 FVKESK. Written as DNA, the CDR3 is TGTGCCAGCAGCCAAGGTTGGGCTAGCGGGAGTTACGAGCAGTACTTC. Its translation is CASSQGWASGSYEQYF.

This rearrangement joins TRBV6-4 to TRBJ1-5, with D hard to call. Trimming cost V 8 bases and J 4 bases, with 15 bases left between them. Germline assignment: CDR1 MRHNA and CDR2 SNTAGT. The CDR3 length is 14 residues. Written as DNA, the CDR3 is TGTGCCAGCCGCAGACCGCGGATAAATCAGCCCCAGCATTTT. Residues: CASRRPRINQPQHF.

This clone was seen once. The V and J genes are TRBV7-8 and TRBJ2-7; 7 bases fit TRBD1. Germline V gene lookup returns CDR1 SGHVS and CDR2 FQNEAQ. The ends lost 0 bases at V and 2 bases at J; junction bases unmatched: 4. The CDR3 has 15 amino acids. The CDR3 here is CASSLADRAPYEQYF. The CDR3 DNA follows: TGTGCCAGCAGCTTAGCCGACAGGGCCCCCTACGAGCAGTACTTC.

The count of this clone is one. The gene calls are TRBV9 and TRBJ2-7; 10 nucleotides line up with TRBD2. CDR1 SGDLS and CDR2 YYNGEE come from the germline V gene. The CDR3 has 14 residues. J lost 4 bases, V lost 7 bases, and 8 bases had no gene match. The CDR3 region has the DNA TGTGCCAGCGCCAAGACTAGCGGGTCGTACGAGCAGTACTTC. Translated: CASAKTSGSYEQYF. Complete variable domain (other parts from reference TRBV9 and TRBJ2-7): DSGVTQTPKHLITATGQRVTLRCSPRSGDLSVYWYQQSLDQGLQFLIQYYNGEERAKGNILERFSAQQFPDLHSELNLSSLELGDSALYFCASAKTSGSYEQYFGPGTRLTVT.

This chain connects TRBV6-5 to TRBJ1-1, with D possibly matching TRBD1 (5 bases). Trimming removed 6 bases at V and 7 bases at J, with 15 bases between. Germline CDR1 reads MNHEY; CDR2 reads SVGAGI. CDR3 length: 13 amino acids. Here the CDR3 DNA reads TGTGCCAGCAGCCCACCGGGGGGGAATGAAGCTTTCTTT. Amino acids: CASSPPGGNEAFF.

V usage is TRBV7-9 and J usage is TRBJ1-6, with D maybe TRBD1 (6 bases). This CDR3 has 15 residues. The ends were cut back, 2 bases at V and 5 bases at J, with 10 bases in the middle. Germline CDR1 reads SEHNR; CDR2 reads FQNEAQ (reference sequence). The CDR3 sequence is CASSLSAGDNSPLHF. The CDR3 DNA reads TGTGCCAGCAGCTTATCGGCAGGGGATAATTCACCCCTCCACTTT. The full variable domain, rest sourced from reference TRBV7-9 and TRBJ1-6, is DTGVSQNPRHKITKRGQNVTFRCDPISEHNRLYWYRQTLGQGPEFLTYFQNEAQLEKSRLLSDRFSAERPKGSFSTLEIQRTEQGDSAMYLCASSLSAGDNSPLHFGNGTRLTVT.

In DNA form, the CDR3 reads TGTGCCAGCAGCTCATGGGGGGGGGCGAGCACTGAAGCTTTCTTT. Protein sequence: CASSSWGGASTEAFF. The gene calls are TRBV6-5 and TRBJ1-1; maybe TRBD1 (6 bases). The CDR3 consists of 15 residues. The germline V gene encodes CDR1 MNHEY and CDR2 SVGAGI. V was trimmed by 6 bases and J by 4 bases, leaving 18 bases between them.

This clone showed up just once. The chain links TRBV7-6 to TRBJ1-1, with D perhaps TRBD1 (5 bases). Between the trimmed V and J ends, which lost 1 base and 0 bases, there was a span of 9 bases. CDR1 SGHVS and CDR2 FNYEAQ come from the germline V gene. The length of the CDR3 is 15 residues. In DNA, the CDR3 is TGTGCCAGCAGCTTAGATGGCAGGGTGAACACTGAAGCTTTCTTT. It is translated as CASSLDGRVNTEAFF.

V and J are TRBV6-6 and TRBJ2-2; D might be TRBD2 (5 bases). The germline V gene has CDR1 MNHNY and CDR2 SVGAGI (reference sequence). Trimming took off 5 bases at V and 10 bases at J, with 17 bases between the two ends. The CDR3 loop spans 14 amino acids. The CDR3 protein is CASSARGIEEELFF. The CDR3 DNA follows: TGTGCCAGCAGTGCACGGGGAATTGAGGAGGAGCTGTTTTTT.

The chain joins TRBV5-1 to TRBJ2-5; D perhaps matches TRBD2 (5 bases). The CDR3 length is 14 residues. The ends were cut back, 2 bases at V and 2 bases at J, with 10 bases in the middle. Per the germline V gene, CDR1 is SGHRS and CDR2 is YFSETQ. The CDR3 DNA is TGCGCCAGCAGCTTTAGCGCCAGTCAAGAGACCCAGTACTTC. Translating it yields CASSFSASQETQYF.